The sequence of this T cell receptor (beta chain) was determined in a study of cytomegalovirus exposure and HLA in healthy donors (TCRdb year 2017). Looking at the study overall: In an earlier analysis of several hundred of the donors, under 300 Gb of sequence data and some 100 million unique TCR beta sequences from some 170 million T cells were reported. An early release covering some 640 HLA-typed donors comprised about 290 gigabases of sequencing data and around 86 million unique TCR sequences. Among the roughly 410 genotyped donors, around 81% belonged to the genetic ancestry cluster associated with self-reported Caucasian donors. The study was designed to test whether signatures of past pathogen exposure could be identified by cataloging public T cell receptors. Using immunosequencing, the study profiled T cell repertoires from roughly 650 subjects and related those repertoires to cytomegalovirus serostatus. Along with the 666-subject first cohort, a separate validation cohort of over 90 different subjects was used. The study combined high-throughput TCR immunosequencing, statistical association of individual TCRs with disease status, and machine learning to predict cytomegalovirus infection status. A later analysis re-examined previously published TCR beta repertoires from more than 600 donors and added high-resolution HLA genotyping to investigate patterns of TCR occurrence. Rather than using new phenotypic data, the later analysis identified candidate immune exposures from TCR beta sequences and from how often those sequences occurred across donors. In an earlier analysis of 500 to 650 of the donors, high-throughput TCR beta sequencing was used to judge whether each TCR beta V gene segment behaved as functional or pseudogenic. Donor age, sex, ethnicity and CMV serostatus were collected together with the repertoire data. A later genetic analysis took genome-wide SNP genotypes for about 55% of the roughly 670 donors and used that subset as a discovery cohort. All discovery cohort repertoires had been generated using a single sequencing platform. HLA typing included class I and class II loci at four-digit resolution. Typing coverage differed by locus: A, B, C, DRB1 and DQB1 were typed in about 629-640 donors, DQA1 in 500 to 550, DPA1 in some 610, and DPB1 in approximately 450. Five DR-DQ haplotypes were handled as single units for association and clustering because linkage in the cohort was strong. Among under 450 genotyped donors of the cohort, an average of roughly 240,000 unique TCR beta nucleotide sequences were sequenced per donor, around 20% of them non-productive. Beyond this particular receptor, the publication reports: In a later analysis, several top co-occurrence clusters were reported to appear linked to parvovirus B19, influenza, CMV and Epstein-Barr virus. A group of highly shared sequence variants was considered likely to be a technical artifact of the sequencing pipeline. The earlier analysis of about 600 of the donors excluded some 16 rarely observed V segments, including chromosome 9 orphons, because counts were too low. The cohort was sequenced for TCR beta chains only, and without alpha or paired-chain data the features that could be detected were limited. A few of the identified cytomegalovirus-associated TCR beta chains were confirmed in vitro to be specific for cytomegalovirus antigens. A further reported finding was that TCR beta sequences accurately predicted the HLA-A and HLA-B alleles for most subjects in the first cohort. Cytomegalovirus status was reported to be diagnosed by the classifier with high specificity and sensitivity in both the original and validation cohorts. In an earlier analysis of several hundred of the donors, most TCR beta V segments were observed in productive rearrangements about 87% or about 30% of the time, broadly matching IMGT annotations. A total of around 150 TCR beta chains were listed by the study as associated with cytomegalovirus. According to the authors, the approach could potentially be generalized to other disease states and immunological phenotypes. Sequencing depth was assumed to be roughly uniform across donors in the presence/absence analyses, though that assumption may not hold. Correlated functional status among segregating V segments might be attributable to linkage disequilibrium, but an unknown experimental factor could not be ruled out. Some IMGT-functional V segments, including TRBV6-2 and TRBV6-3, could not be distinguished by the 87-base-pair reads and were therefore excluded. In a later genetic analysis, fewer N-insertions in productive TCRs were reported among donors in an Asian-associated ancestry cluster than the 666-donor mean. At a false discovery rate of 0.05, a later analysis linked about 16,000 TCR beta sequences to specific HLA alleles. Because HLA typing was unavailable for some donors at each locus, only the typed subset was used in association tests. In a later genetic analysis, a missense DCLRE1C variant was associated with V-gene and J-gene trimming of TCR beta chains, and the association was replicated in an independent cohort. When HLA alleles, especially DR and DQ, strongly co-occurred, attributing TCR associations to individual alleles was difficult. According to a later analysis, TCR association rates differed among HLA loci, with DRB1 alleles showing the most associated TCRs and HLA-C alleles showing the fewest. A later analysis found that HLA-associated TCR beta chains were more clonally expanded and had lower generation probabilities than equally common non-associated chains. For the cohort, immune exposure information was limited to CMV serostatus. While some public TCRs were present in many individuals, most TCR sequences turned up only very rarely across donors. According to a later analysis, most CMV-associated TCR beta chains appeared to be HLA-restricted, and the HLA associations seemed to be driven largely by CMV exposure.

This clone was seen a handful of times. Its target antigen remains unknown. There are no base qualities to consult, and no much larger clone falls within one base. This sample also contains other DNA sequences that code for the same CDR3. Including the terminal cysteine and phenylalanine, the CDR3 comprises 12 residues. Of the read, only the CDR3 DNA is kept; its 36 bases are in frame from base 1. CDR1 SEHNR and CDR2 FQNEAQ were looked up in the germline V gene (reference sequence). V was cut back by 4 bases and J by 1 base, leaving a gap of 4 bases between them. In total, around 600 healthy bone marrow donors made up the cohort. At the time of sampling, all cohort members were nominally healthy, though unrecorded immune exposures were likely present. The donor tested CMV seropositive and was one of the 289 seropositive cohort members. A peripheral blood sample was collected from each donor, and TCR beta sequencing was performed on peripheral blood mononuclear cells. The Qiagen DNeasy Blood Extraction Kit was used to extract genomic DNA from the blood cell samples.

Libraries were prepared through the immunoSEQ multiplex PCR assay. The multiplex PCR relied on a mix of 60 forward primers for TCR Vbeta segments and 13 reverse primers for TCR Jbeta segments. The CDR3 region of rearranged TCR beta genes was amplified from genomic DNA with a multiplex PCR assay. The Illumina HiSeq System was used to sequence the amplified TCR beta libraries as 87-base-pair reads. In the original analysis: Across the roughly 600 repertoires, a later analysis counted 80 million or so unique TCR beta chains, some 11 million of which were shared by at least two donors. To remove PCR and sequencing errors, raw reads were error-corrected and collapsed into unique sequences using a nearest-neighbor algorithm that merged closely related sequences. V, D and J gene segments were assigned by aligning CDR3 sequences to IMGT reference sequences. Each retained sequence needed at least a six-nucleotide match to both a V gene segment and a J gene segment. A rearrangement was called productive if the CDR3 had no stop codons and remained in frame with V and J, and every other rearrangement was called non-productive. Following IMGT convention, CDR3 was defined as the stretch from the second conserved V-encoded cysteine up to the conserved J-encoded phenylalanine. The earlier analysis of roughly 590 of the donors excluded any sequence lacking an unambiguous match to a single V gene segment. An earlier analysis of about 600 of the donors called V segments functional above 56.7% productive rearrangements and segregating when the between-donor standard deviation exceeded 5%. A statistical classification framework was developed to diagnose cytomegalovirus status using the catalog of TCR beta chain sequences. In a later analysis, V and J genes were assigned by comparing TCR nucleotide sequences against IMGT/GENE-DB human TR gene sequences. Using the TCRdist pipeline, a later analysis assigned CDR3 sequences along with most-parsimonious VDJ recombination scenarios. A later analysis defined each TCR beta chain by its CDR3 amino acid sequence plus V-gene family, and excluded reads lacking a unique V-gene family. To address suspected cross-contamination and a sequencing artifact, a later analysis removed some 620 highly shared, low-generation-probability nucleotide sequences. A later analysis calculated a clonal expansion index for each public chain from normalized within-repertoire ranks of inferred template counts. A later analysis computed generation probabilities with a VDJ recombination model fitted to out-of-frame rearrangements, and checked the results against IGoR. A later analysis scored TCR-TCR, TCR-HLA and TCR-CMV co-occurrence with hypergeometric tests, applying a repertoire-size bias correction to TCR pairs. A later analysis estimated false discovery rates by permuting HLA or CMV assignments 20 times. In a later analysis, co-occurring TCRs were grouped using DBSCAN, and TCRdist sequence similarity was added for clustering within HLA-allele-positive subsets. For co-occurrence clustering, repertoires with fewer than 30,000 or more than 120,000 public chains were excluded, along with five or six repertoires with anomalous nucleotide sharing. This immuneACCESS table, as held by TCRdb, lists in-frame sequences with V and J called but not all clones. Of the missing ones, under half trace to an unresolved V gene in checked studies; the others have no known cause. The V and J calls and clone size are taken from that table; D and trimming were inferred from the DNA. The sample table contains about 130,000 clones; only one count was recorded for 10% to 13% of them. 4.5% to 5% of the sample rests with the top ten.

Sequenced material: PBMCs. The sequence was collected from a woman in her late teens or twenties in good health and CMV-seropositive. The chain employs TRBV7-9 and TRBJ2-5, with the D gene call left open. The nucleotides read TGTGCCAGCAGCTCCCTCCAAGAGACCCAGTACTTC. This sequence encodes CASSSLQETQYF.